The 15 T cell receptor beta chains below come from one sample, sequenced in a study of blood T cell repertoires in COVID-19. TCRdb's table, derived via immunoSEQ multiplex PCR, lists solely in-frame clones and lacks some. The sample records about 270,000 clones, around nine tenths being singletons. Sequencing used PBMCs or T cells enriched from blood (not recorded which). These receptors originate from a woman younger than 30 who had recovered from COVID-19.

J is TRBJ2-3 and V is TRBV7-3; 12 bases align to TRBD2. The CDR3 runs 16 residues. CDR1 and CDR2 (germline): SGHTA, FQGTGA. Trimming cost V 5 bases and J 2 bases; bases outside gene matches: 5. The CDR3 bases are TGTGCCAGCAGCCCAGGACTAGCGGGACCCACAGATACGCAGTATTTT. It codes for CASSPGLAGPTDTQYF.

The CDR3 DNA reads TGTGCCAGCAGCCAAGGGGACAGGGGCTACAATGAGCAGTTCTTC. This encodes CASSQGDRGYNEQFF. The V call is TRBV3-1 (or the pseudogene TRBV3-2), the J call TRBJ2-1, with 10 bases identical to TRBD1. The CDR3 loop spans 15 amino acids. Trimming at V came to 1 base and at J to 3 bases, leaving 0 bases not matched to a gene. CDR1 and CDR2 (germline): LGHDT, YNNKEL (reference sequence).

V usage is TRBV7-2 and J usage is TRBJ1-2; no reliable D call. The CDR3 spans 12 residues. Germline V gives CDR1 SGHTA, CDR2 FQGNSA. Trimming stripped 0 bases from V and 7 bases from J, with 6 bases between. The CDR3 reads CASSLAGVGYTF. DNA for the CDR3: TGTGCCAGCAGCTTAGCCGGGGTTGGCTACACCTTC.

The chain uses TRBV12-3 or TRBV12-4 and TRBJ2-5, with D possibly matching TRBD2 (5 bases). CDR3 length equals 13 residues. The V end lost 10 bases, the J end lost 2 bases, and 14 bases lay between the germline ends. CDR3 protein: CATSSSVQETQYF. The CDR3 coding sequence is TGTGCCACATCTAGCAGCGTACAAGAGACCCAGTACTTC.

This chain joins TRBV7-2 and TRBJ2-7, with 8 nucleotides matching TRBD2. Germline CDR1 SGHTA, CDR2 FQGNSA. This CDR3 has 14 residues. The trim removed 2 bases at V and 6 bases at J, leaving 6 bases unmatched. This CDR3 is CASSLRGGRREQYF. The DNA of the CDR3 is TGTGCCAGCAGCTTACGCGGGGGGCGGCGCGAGCAGTACTTC.

The sample holds a few counts of this clone. This rearrangement joins TRBV11-3 to TRBJ2-7, with D perhaps TRBD1 (6 bases). Trimming removed 4 bases at V and 7 bases at J, with 17 bases between. CDR1 is SGHNT, CDR2 YENEEA, per germline. The CDR3 has 14 amino acids. This CDR3 is CASSSGTPGEEQYF. The CDR3 DNA reads TGTGCCAGCAGCTCCGGGACGCCAGGGGAAGAGCAGTACTTC.

This sequence joins TRBV7-3 and TRBJ2-1; 9 bases align to TRBD2. After removal of 1 base from V and 2 bases from J, the junction contained 9 bases not matched to a gene. The V gene's germline CDR1 is SGHTA and CDR2 FQGTGA. The CDR3 loop spans 18 amino acids. CDR3 sequence: CASSLSGGGRAPYNEQFF. CDR3 coding DNA: TGTGCCAGCAGCTTAAGTGGCGGCGGGAGGGCCCCCTACAATGAGCAGTTCTTC.

The V gene is TRBV5-1, the J gene TRBJ2-2; D might be TRBD1 (5 bases). Looked up from germline, CDR1 is SGHRS and CDR2 is YFSETQ. Trimming took 0 bases from V and 3 from J, leaving 15 bases between them. The CDR3 length is 17 residues. The CDR3 region has the DNA TGCGCCAGCAGCTTGGTAACTTCAGGGCGGCACACCGGGGAGCTGTTTTTT. This codes for CASSLVTSGRHTGELFF.

The chain carries TRBV28 and TRBJ2-5, with 10 positions matching TRBD2. Germline V gene data show CDR1 as MDHEN and CDR2 as SYDVKM. J gave up 2 bases and V 4 bases, and 10 bases lay outside the gene matches. The CDR3 loop spans 17 amino acids. The CDR3: CASSSPLAGRFQETQYF. DNA of the CDR3: TGTGCCAGCAGTTCCCCACTAGCGGGACGATTTCAAGAGACCCAGTACTTC.

The rearrangement links TRBV6-5 to TRBJ2-7; 9 bases fit TRBD1. The CDR3 is 13 residues long. V gave up 6 bases and J gave up 7 bases; unmatched junction bases: 7. The V gene's germline CDR1 is MNHEY and CDR2 SVGAGI. The CDR3 reads CASSRDRAGEQYF. The CDR3, as DNA: TGTGCCAGCAGCAGGGACAGGGCTGGGGAGCAGTACTTC.

The genes are TRBV27 and TRBJ2-1, with TRBD2 matching over 7 bases. J was trimmed by 3 bases and V by 3 bases; bases with no gene match: 2. The CDR3 has 14 amino acids. Germline V gene data show CDR1 as MNHEY and CDR2 as SMNVEV (reference sequence). The CDR3 sequence: CASSFGTNYNEQFF. CDR3 nucleotide sequence: TGTGCCAGCAGTTTTGGGACTAACTACAATGAGCAGTTCTTC.

The rearrangement uses TRBV7-6 and TRBJ1-6, with D hard to call. CDR1 is SGHVS, CDR2 FNYEAQ, per germline. CDR3 length: 12 amino acids. With 4 bases removed from V and 6 bases from J, the gap between germline ends came to 4 bases. The CDR3 nucleotides read TGTGCCAGCAGCTCAGTTAATTCACCCCTCCACTTT. The encoded protein is CASSSVNSPLHF.

This chain uses TRBV28 with TRBJ2-1; D not certain. The CDR3 has 13 residues. Per the germline V gene, CDR1 is MDHEN and CDR2 is SYDVKM. V dropped 7 bases and J dropped 4 bases, with 11 bases sitting between them. The chain's CDR3 is CASTPTWYNEQFF. The CDR3 DNA reads as TGTGCCAGCACCCCTACGTGGTACAATGAGCAGTTCTTC.

The chain is built from TRBV21-1 and TRBJ1-2; the tabulated D call, TRBD1, remains unverified against the DNA. TRBV21-1 is marked as a pseudogene. The CDR3 is 12 amino acids. As DNA, the CDR3 is TGTGCCAGCAGCCCAGGGTCGGAAGGCTACACCTTC. It is translated as CASSPGSEGYTF.

The chain combines TRBV9 with TRBJ2-5, with 10 bases lining up with TRBD2. The CDR3 spans 16 residues. V trimming: 2 bases; J trimming: 4 bases; junction bases outside the gene matches: 8. The germline gives CDR1 SGDLS, CDR2 YYNGEE. The CDR3 loop reads CASSVTASGGSETQYF. DNA of the CDR3: TGTGCCAGCAGCGTGACTGCTAGCGGGGGCTCAGAGACCCAGTACTTC.